The rows below give T cell receptor beta chains drawn from one sample of a study of blood T cell repertoires in COVID-19. This table comes from immunoSEQ multiplex PCR, and its TCRdb copy is limited to in-frame clones, with some not included. The sample consists of some 37,000 clones, roughly nine tenths of them appearing once. The sequenced sample was peripheral blood. These receptors all stem from a human donor in a cohort sampled during active COVID-19. CDR3s include the opening cysteine and the closing phenylalanine or tryptophan. Fields, in order: D gene, clone size, V gene, J gene, CDR3 protein, CDR3 DNA. D genes are given only for firm matches. Some rows mark clone size as missing; the rest say once, few, many or name a class of expanded clone.

d_call: TRBD1; clone_size: few; v_call: TRBV6-5; j_call: TRBJ2-7; cdr3_aa: CASSSGTGSYEQYF; cdr3_nt: TGTGCCAGCAGTTCCGGGACAGGGAGTTACGAGCAGTACTTC
d_call: TRBD2; clone_size: .; v_call: TRBV27; j_call: TRBJ2-1; cdr3_aa: CASSSQRVSGTLNNEQFF; cdr3_nt: TGTGCCAGCAGTTCCCAACGAGTTAGCGGGACTTTAAACAATGAGCAGTTCTTC
d_call: .; clone_size: .; v_call: TRBV6-5; j_call: TRBJ2-1; cdr3_aa: CATSQGRSYNEQFF; cdr3_nt: TGTGCCACCTCTCAGGGTCGCTCCTACAATGAGCAGTTCTTC
d_call: .; clone_size: .; v_call: TRBV12-3/TRBV12-4; j_call: TRBJ1-5; cdr3_aa: CASRGTSNQPQHF; cdr3_nt: TGTGCCAGCAGAGGGACATCGAATCAGCCCCAGCATTTT
d_call: TRBD2; clone_size: .; v_call: TRBV9; j_call: TRBJ2-3; cdr3_aa: CASSVAGGVDTQYF; cdr3_nt: TGTGCCAGCAGCGTAGCGGGAGGAGTAGATACGCAGTATTTT
d_call: TRBD1; clone_size: .; v_call: TRBV7-2; j_call: TRBJ2-5; cdr3_aa: CASSQWTGDETQYF; cdr3_nt: TGTGCCAGCAGCCAGTGGACAGGGGATGAGACCCAGTACTTC
d_call: .; clone_size: .; v_call: TRBV7-2; j_call: TRBJ1-2; cdr3_aa: CASSLGQGNYGYTF; cdr3_nt: TGTGCCAGCAGCTTAGGGCAGGGAAACTATGGCTACACCTTC
d_call: TRBD2; clone_size: .; v_call: TRBV6-2/TRBV6-3; j_call: TRBJ2-7; cdr3_aa: CASSSTLRVTSGRDEQYF; cdr3_nt: TGTGCCAGCAGTTCTACCCTTCGTGTGACTAGCGGGAGGGACGAGCAGTACTTC
d_call: TRBD1; clone_size: .; v_call: TRBV6-5; j_call: TRBJ2-3; cdr3_aa: CASSRPGTGADTQYF; cdr3_nt: TGTGCCAGCAGTCGCCCCGGGACAGGGGCAGATACGCAGTATTTT
d_call: TRBD1; clone_size: .; v_call: TRBV6-5; j_call: TRBJ1-5; cdr3_aa: CASDPGGSQPQHF; cdr3_nt: TGTGCCAGCGACCCAGGGGGCAGTCAGCCCCAGCATTTT
d_call: TRBD2; clone_size: .; v_call: TRBV28; j_call: TRBJ2-7; cdr3_aa: CASSSAAGGGYEQYF; cdr3_nt: TGTGCCAGCAGTTCGGCAGCGGGAGGGGGGTACGAGCAGTACTTC
d_call: TRBD2; clone_size: .; v_call: TRBV7-2; j_call: TRBJ2-5; cdr3_aa: CASRSSGRGVETQYF; cdr3_nt: TGTGCCAGCAGATCTAGCGGGAGGGGCGTGGAGACCCAGTACTTC
d_call: TRBD1; clone_size: .; v_call: TRBV18; j_call: TRBJ1-4; cdr3_aa: CASSPFTDRDNEKLFF; cdr3_nt: TGTGCCAGCTCACCTTTTACGGACAGGGATAATGAAAAACTGTTTTTT
d_call: TRBD2; clone_size: .; v_call: TRBV2; j_call: TRBJ2-7; cdr3_aa: CASSGLAGVSEQYF; cdr3_nt: TGTGCCAGCAGTGGGCTAGCGGGAGTCTCCGAGCAGTACTTC